This T cell receptor (beta chain) derives from a study of spatial heterogeneity in lung cancer. Regarding time point: sample taken at primary tumor resection. Sequencing covered unsorted whole RNA taken from tumor, nontumor lung or frozen PBMC. General study points: Tumors with more nonsynonymous mutations had more expanded intratumoral alpha and beta TCRs.

Germline CDR1 and CDR2: SEHNR and FQNEAQ (reference sequence). J was trimmed by 8 bases and V by 5 bases; bases with no gene match: 10. CDR3 length: 14 amino acids. This clonotype is categorized as medium-sized (0.01 to 0.1%). Its antigen is undetermined. TCRdb called the 5' RACE reads again in MiXCR, with one record for every CDR3 protein. Counted here are thousands of distinct CDR3 sequences, roughly 5.3% occurring once; the ten biggest clones make up over 13%. The chain recombines TRBV7-9 with TRBJ2-5, with TRBD1 matching 8 bases. The receptor comes from a female donor with early-stage non-small cell lung cancer. Sequences were derived from lung tumor tissue, sampled at surgery. The CDR3 region is CASSTTGTGVTQYF. The CDR3 bases are TGTGCCAGCAGCACGACCGGGACAGGCGTTACCCAGTACTTC.